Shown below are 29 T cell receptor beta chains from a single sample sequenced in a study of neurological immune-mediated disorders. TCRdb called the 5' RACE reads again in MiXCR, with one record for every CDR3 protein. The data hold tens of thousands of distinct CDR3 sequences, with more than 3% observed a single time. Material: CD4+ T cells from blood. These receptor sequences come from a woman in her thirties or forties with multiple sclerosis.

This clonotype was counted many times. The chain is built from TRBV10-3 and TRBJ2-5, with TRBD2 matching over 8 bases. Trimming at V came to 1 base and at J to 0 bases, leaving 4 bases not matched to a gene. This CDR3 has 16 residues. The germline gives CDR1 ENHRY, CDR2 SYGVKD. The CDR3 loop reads CAISELLAAYQETQYF. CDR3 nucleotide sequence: TGTGCCATCAGTGAGTTACTAGCGGCGTACCAAGAGACCCAGTACTTC.

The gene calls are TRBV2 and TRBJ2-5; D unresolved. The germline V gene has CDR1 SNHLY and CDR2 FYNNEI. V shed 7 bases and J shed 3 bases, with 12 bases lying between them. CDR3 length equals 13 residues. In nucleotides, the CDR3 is TGTGCCAGCAAGCTTGACATAGAAGAGACCCAGTACTTC. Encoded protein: CASKLDIEETQYF.

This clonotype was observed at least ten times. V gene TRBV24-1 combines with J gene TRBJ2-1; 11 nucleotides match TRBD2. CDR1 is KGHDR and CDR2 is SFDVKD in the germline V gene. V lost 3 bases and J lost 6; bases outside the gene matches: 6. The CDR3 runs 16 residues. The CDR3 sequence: CATSDVAGGVTNEQFF. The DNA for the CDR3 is TGTGCCACCAGTGATGTAGCGGGGGGGGTCACCAATGAGCAGTTCTTC.

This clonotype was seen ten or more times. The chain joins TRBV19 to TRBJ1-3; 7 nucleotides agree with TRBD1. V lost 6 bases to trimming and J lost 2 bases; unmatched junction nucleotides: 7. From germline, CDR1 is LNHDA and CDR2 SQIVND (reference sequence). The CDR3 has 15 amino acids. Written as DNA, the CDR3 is TGTGCCAGTAGCTTCTTCAGGGGGACTGGAAACACCATATATTTT. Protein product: CASSFFRGTGNTIYF.

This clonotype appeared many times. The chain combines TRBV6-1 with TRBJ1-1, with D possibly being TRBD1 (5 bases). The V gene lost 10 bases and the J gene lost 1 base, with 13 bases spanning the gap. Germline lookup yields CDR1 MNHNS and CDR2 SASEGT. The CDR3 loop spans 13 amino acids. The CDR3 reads CATAYRGNTEAFF. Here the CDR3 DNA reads TGTGCCACTGCGTATAGGGGGAACACTGAAGCTTTCTTT.

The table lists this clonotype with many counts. The CDR3 here is CASSLFRDRGGNEQFF. The CDR3 DNA reads TGCGCCAGCAGCCTTTTCCGGGACAGGGGAGGTAATGAGCAGTTCTTC. The V and J genes are TRBV4-1 and TRBJ2-1, with 10 bases aligning to TRBD1. V gave up 4 bases and J gave up 7 bases; unmatched junction bases: 10. The CDR3 sequence is 16 residues long. From germline, CDR1 is MGHRA and CDR2 YSYEKL.

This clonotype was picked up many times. CDR3 nucleotides: TGCGCCAGCAGCGGTCAGACAAGCTATGGCTACACCTTC. This encodes CASSGQTSYGYTF. The chain combines TRBV5-1 with TRBJ1-2; D gene uncertain. The V end lost 4 bases, the J end lost 4 bases, and 11 bases lay between the germline ends. CDR3 length: 13 residues. Germline V lookup: CDR1 SGHRS, CDR2 YFSETQ.

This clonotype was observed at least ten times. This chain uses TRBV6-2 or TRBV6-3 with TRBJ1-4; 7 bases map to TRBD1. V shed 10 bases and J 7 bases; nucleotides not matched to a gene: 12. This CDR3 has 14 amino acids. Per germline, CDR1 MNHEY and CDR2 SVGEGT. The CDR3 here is CANTRQGVGEKLFF. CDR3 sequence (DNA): TGTGCCAACACCAGACAGGGTGTCGGTGAAAAACTGTTTTTT.

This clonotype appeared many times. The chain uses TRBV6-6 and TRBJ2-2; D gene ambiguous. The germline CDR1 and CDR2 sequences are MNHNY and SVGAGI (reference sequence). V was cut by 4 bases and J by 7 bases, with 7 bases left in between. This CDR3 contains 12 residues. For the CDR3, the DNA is TGTGCCAGCAGTTTGCGAAACGGGGAGCTGTTTTTT. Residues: CASSLRNGELFF.

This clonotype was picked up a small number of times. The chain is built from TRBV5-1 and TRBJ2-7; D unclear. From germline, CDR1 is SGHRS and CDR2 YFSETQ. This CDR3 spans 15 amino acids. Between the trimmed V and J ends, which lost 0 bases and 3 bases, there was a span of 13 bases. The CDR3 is CASSLGASKYYEQYF. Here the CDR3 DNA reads TGCGCCAGCAGCTTGGGGGCAAGCAAGTACTACGAGCAGTACTTC.

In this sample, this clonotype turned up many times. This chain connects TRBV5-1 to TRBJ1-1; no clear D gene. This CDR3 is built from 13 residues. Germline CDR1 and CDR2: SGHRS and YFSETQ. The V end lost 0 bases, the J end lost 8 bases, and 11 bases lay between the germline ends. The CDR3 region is CASSLEVGREAFF. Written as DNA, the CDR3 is TGCGCCAGCAGCTTGGAAGTTGGACGGGAAGCTTTCTTT.

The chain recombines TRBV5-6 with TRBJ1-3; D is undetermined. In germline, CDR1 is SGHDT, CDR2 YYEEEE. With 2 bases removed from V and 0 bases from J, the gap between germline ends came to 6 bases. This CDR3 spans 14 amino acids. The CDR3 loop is CASSFGISGNTIYF. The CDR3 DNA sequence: TGTGCCAGCAGCTTCGGCATCTCTGGAAACACCATATATTTT.

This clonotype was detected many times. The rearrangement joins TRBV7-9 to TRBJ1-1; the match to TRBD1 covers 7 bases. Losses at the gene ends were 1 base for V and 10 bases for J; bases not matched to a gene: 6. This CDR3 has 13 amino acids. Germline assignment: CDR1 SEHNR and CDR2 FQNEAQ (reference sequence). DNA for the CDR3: TGTGCCAGCAGCTTAGAACAGCCAGGGGGAGCTTTCTTT. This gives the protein CASSLEQPGGAFF.

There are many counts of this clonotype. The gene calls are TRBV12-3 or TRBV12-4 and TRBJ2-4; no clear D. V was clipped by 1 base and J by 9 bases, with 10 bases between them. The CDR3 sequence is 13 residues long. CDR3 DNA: TGTGCCAGCAGTTTAGAAGGGTATGGCATTCAGTACTTC. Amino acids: CASSLEGYGIQYF.

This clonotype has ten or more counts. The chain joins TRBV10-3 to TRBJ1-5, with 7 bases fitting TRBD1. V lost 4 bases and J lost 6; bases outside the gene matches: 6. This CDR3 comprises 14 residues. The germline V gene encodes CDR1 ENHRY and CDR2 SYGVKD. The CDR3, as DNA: TGTGCCATCAGTGGACGGACAGGCGGTCAGCCCCAGCATTTT. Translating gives CAISGRTGGQPQHF.

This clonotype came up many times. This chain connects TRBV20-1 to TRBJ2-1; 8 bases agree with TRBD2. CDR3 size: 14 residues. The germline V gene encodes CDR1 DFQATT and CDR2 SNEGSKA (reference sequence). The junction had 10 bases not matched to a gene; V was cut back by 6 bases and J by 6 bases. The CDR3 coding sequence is TGCAGTGCGACTAACCCCGGGACTAGCAATGAGCAGTTCTTC. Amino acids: CSATNPGTSNEQFF.

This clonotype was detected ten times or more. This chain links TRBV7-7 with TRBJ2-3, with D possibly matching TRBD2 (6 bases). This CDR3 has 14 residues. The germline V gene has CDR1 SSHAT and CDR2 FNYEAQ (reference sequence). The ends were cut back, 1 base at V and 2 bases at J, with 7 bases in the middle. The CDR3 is CASSLGGVTDTQYF. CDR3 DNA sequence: TGTGCCAGCAGCTTAGGGGGGGTCACAGATACGCAGTATTTT. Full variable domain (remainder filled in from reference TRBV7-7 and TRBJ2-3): GAGVSQSPRYKVTKRGQDVTLRCDPISSHATLYWYQQALGQGPEFLTYFNYEAQPDKSGLPSDRFSAERPEGSISTLTIQRTEQRDSAMYRCASSLGGVTDTQYFGPGTRLTVL.

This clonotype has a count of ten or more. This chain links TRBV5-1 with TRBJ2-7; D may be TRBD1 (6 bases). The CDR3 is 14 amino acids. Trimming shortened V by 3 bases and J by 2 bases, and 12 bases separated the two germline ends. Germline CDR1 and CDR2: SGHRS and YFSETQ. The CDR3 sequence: CASSSAAGAYEQYF. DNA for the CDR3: TGCGCCAGCAGCTCCGCGGCAGGGGCCTACGAGCAGTACTTC.

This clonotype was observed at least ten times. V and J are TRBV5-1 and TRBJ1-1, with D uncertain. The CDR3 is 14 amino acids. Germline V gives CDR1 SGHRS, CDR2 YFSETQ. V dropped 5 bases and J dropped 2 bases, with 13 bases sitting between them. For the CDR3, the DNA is TGCGCCAGCAGTCCGGACCGACAAAACACTGAAGCTTTCTTT. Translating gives CASSPDRQNTEAFF.

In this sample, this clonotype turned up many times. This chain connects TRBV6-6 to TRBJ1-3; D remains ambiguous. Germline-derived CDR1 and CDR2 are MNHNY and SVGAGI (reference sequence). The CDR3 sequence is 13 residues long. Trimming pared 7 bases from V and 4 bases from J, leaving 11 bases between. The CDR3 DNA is TGTGCCAGCACCGAACCTCAGGGAAACACCATATATTTT. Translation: CASTEPQGNTIYF.

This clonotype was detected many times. The CDR3 bases are TGTGCCAGCAGTACATGGACACAACCTAACTATGGCTACACCTTC. Translated, it gives CASSTWTQPNYGYTF. The chain joins TRBV6-1 to TRBJ1-2; possibly TRBD1 for D (5 bases). The CDR3 length is 15 residues. Germline V gives CDR1 MNHNS, CDR2 SASEGT. Between the trimmed V and J ends, which lost 5 bases and 0 bases, there was a span of 13 bases.

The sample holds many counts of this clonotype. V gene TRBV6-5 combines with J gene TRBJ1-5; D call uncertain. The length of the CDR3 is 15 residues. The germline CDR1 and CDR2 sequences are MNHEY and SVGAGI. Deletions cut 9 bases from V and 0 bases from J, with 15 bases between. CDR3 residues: CASRLREYSNQPQHF. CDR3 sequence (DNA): TGTGCCAGTCGGCTCCGGGAGTATAGCAATCAGCCCCAGCATTTT.

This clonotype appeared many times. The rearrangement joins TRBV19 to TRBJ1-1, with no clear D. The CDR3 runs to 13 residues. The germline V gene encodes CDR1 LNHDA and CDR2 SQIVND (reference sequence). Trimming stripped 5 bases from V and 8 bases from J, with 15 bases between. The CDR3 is CASSLRSGLEAFF. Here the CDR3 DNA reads TGTGCCAGTAGTTTGCGGAGTGGGCTCGAAGCTTTCTTT.

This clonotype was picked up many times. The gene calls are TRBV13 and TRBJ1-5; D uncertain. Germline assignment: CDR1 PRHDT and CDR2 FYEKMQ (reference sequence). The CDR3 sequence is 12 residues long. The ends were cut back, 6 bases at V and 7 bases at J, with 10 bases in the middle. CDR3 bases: TGTGCCAGCAGTCTGGGGAAACAGCCCCAGCATTTT. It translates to CASSLGKQPQHF.

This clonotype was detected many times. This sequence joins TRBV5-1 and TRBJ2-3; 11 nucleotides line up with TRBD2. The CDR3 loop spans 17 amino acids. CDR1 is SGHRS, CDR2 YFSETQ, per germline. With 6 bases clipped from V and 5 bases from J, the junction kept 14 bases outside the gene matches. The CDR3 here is CASNRAVSGGAIDTQYF. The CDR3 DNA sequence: TGCGCCAGCAATCGGGCAGTTAGCGGGGGGGCAATAGATACGCAGTATTTT.

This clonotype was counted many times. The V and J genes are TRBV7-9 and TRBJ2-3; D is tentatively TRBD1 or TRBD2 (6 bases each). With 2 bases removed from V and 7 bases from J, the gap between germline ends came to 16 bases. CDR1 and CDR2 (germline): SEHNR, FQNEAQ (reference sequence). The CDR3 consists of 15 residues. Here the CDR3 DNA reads TGTGCCAGCAGCTTAATCGGGGGCCCAGGACATACGCAGTATTTT. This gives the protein CASSLIGGPGHTQYF. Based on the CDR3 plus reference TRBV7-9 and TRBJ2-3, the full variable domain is DTGVSQNPRHKITKRGQNVTFRCDPISEHNRLYWYRQTLGQGPEFLTYFQNEAQLEKSRLLSDRFSAERPKGSFSTLEIQRTEQGDSAMYLCASSLIGGPGHTQYFGPGTRLTVL.

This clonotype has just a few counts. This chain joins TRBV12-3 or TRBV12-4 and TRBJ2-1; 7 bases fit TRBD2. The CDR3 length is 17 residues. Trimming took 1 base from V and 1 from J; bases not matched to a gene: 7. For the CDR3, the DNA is TGTGCCAGCAGTTTAGTGGGGGGGGGTACTTCCTACAATGAGCAGTTCTTC. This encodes CASSLVGGGTSYNEQFF.

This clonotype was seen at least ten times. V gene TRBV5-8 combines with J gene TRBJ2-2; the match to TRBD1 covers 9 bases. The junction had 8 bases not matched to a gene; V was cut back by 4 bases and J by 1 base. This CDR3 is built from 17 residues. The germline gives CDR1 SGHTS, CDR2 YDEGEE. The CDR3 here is CASSAKGQGQNTGELFF. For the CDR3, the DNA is TGTGCCAGCAGCGCCAAGGGACAGGGTCAGAACACCGGGGAGCTGTTTTTT.

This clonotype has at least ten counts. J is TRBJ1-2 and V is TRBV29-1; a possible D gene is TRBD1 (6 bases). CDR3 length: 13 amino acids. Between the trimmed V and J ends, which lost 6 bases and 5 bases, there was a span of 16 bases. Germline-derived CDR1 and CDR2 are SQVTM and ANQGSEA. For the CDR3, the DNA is TGCAGCGTCTTTGGACAGCCTCTATATGGCTACACCTTC. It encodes CSVFGQPLYGYTF.